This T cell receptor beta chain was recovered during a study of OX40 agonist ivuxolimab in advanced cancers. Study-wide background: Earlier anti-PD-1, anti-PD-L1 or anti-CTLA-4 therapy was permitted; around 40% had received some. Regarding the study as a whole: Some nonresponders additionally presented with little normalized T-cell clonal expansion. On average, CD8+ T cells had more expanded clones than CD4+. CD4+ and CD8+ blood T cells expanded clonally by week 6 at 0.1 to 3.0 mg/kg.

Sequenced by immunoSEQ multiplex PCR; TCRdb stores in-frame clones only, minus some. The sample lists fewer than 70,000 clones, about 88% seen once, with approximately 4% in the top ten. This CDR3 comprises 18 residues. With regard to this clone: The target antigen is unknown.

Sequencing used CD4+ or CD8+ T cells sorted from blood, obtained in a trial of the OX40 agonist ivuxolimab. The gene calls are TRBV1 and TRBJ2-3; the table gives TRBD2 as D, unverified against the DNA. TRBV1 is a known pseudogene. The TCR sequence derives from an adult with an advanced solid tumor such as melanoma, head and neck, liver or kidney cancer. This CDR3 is CTSTKPRKAGANTDTQYF. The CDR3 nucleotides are TGCACCAGCACAAAACCTCGCAAAGCGGGGGCTAACACAGATACGCAGTATTTT.